This T cell receptor beta chain originates from a study of blood T cell repertoires in COVID-19. About the study: Both acute and convalescent COVID-19 samples were obtained from the United States, Italy and Spain.

Participant age was 18 to 89 years, and participants resided in fewer than 25 US areas. Self-reported history from a screening survey and questionnaire set each donor's cohort. The CDR3 covers 17 residues. With V trimmed by 0 bases and J by 2 bases, 9 bases remained unmatched. Germline CDR1 LGHNA, CDR2 YNFKEQ. The assay was immunoSEQ multiplex PCR, and TCRdb's table has in-frame clones only and misses some. Among around 230,000 clones, around 88% were seen once, and the ten largest hold roughly 2.4%. Input material: PBMCs or T cells enriched from blood (not recorded which). This chain joins TRBV4-2 and TRBJ2-5, with 7 bases aligning to TRBD1. The clonotype originates from a woman aged 40 to 50 with acute COVID-19. CDR3 sequence (DNA): TGTGCCAGCAGCCAAGACTCAGAGGGGGCCCGACAAGAGACCCAGTACTTC. This sequence encodes CASSQDSEGARQETQYF.